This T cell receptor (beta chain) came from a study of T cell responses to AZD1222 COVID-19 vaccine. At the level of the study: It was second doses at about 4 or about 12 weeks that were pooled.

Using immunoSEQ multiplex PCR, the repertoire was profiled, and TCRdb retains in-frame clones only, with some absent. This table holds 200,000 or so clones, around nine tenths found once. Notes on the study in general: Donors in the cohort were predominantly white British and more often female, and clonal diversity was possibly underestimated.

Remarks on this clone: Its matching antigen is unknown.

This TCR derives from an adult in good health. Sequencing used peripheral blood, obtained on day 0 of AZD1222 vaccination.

The CDR3 DNA reads TGCAGCGTACAGGGTCGCACTGAAGCTTTCTTT. Protein product: CSVQGRTEAFF. The chain has TRBV20-1 and TRBJ1-1, with D possibly TRBD1 on 6 matching bases. The CDR3 has 11 amino acids. Germline V gives CDR1 DFQATT, CDR2 SNEGSKA (reference sequence).